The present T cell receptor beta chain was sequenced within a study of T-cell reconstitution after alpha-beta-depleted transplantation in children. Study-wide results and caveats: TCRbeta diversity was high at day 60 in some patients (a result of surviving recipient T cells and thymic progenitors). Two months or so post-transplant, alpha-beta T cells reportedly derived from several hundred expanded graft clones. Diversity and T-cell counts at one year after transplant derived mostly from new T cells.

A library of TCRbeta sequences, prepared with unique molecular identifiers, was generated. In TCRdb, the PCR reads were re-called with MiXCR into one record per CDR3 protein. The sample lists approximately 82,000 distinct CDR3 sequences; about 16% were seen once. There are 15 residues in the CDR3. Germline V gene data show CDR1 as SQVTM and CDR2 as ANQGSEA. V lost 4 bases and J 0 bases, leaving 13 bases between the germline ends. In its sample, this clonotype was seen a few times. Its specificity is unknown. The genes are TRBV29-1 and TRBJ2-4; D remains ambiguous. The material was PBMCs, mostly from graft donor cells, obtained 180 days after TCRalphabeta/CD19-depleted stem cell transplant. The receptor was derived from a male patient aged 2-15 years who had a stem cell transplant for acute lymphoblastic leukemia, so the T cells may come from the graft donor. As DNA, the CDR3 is TGCAGCGTTGGAGAGACATTTCGAGCCAAAAACATTCAGTACTTC. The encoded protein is CSVGETFRAKNIQYF.